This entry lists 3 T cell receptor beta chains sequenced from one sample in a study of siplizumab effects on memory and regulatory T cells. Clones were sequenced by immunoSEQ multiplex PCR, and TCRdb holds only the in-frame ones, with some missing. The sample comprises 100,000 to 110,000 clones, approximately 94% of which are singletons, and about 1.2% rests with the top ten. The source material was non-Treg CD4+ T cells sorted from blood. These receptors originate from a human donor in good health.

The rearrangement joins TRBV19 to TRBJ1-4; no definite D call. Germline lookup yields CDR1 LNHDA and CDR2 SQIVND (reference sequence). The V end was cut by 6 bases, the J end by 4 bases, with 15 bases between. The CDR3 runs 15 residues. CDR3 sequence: CASRTHPGINEKLFF. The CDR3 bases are TGTGCCAGTAGGACTCATCCCGGTATTAATGAAAAACTGTTTTTT.

CDR3 residues: CAWSVDIYQETQYF. The CDR3 DNA is TGTGCCTGGAGTGTTGACATCTACCAAGAGACCCAGTACTTC. The chain combines TRBV30 with TRBJ2-5; no definite D call. The CDR3 runs 14 residues. Trimming cost V 0 bases and J 0 bases, with 8 bases left between them. From germline, CDR1 is GTSNPN and CDR2 SVGIG (reference sequence). The whole variable domain, filled in from reference TRBV30 and TRBJ2-5, reads SQTIHQWPATLVQPVGSPLSLECTVEGTSNPNLYWYRQAAGRGLQLLFYSVGIGQISSEVPQNLSASRPQDRQFILSSKKLLLSDSGFYLCAWSVDIYQETQYFGPGTRLLVL.

The CDR3 DNA reads TGTGCCAGCAGTTTTTCGAACTACGGCAGGGCTTACAATGAGCAGTTCTTC. Translation: CASSFSNYGRAYNEQFF. The chain carries TRBV27 and TRBJ2-1; maybe TRBD1 (5 bases). In germline, CDR1 is MNHEY, CDR2 SMNVEV (reference sequence). The V end lost 3 bases, the J end lost 4 bases, and 19 bases lay between the germline ends. CDR3 length equals 17 residues.